Listed below are T cell receptor beta chains from one sample, sequenced in a study of human T cells and chemical hapten exposure. TCRdb re-called the RACE reads with MiXCR, one entry per CDR3 protein. The sample shows about 270,000 distinct CDR3 sequences, roughly 7.4% of them seen only once. The specimen comprised whole blood, sampled in connection with sensitization to the hapten diphenylcyclopropenone (DPC). The receptors stem from a man between 18 and 29 years old with alopecia areata. Some clones in this sample may be carry-over from other donors' samples. Both conserved end residues are part of each CDR3. The D gene is left open where the match is weak. Rows may omit the clone size; those that give it use once, few, many or a size class.

V gene,J gene,clone size,D gene,CDR3 DNA,CDR3 protein
TRBV12-3/TRBV12-4,TRBJ2-2,many,NA,TGTGCCAGCCTTGGAGGGGAGCTGTTTTTT,CASLGGELFF
TRBV29-1,TRBJ1-4,few,TRBD1,TGCAGCGTTGGACAGGGGGCAGTTGAAAAACTGTTTTTT,CSVGQGAVEKLFF
TRBV18,TRBJ1-1,NA,NA,TGTGCCAGCTCACCAGCCCAGAACACTGAAGCTTTCTTT,CASSPAQNTEAFF
TRBV24-1,TRBJ2-3,NA,NA,TGTGCCACCGGTTCGGCAGATACGCAGTATTTT,CATGSADTQYF
TRBV11-3,TRBJ2-4,NA,NA,TGTGCCAGCAGCCCTCCTCGGGGGCCAGCCAAAAACATTCAGTACTTC,CASSPPRGPAKNIQYF
TRBV11-2,TRBJ2-3,many,TRBD1,TGTGCCAGCAGCCCAACGGTGGACAGGGAGACAGATACGCAGTATTTT,CASSPTVDRETDTQYF
TRBV7-9,TRBJ2-6,NA,NA,TGTGCCAGCAGCTTAGTGGGGCGGGCCAACGTCCTGACTTTC,CASSLVGRANVLTF
TRBV6-5,TRBJ2-2,NA,NA,TGTGCCAGCAGTTACTCCGCCAGGGGCTCGGGGGAGCTGTTTTTT,CASSYSARGSGELFF
TRBV19,TRBJ1-5,once,NA,TGTGCCAGTAGTACCGCTTGGGGGATCAGCAATCAGCCCCAGCATTTT,CASSTAWGISNQPQHF
TRBV6-6,TRBJ1-2,NA,NA,TGTGCCAGCAGTTACTCCCCTCGCTATGGCTACACCTTC,CASSYSPRYGYTF
TRBV9,TRBJ2-7,NA,TRBD2,TGTGCCAGCTCACTAGCGGGAGACAAGCAGTACTTC,CASSLAGDKQYF
TRBV7-2,TRBJ2-3,many,TRBD2,TGTGCCAGCAGGCAGCGGGGGGGCACAGATACGCAGTATTTT,CASRQRGGTDTQYF
TRBV6-2/TRBV6-3,TRBJ1-2,NA,NA,TGTGCCAGCAGTTACTCGTTCAGGGCAAGCGGCTACACCTTC,CASSYSFRASGYTF